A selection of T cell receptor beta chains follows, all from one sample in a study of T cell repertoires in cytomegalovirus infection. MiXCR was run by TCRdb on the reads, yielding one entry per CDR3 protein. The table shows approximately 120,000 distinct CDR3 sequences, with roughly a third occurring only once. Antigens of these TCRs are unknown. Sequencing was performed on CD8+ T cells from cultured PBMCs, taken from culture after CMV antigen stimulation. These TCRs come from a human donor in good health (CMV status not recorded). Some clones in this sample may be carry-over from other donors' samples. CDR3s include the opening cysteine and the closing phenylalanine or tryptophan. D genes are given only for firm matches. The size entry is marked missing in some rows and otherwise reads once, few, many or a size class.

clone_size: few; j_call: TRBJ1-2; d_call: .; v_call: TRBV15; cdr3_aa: CATSGRAGYTF; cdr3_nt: TGTGCCACCAGCGGCAGGGCTGGCTACACCTTC
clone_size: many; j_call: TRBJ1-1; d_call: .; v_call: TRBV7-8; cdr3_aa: CASSLAQRVGTEAFF; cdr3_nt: TGTGCCAGCAGCTTAGCGCAGAGGGTGGGCACTGAAGCTTTCTTT
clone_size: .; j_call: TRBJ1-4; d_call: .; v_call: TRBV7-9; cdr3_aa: CASSGSSLGNEKLFF; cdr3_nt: TGTGCCAGCAGCGGTAGCAGTCTGGGAAATGAAAAACTGTTTTTT
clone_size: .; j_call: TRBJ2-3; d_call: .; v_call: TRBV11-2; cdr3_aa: CASSLGVKSTDTQYF; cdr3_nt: TGTGCCAGCAGCTTGGGGGTCAAGAGCACAGATACGCAGTATTTT
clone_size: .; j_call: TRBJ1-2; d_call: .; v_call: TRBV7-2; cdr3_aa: CASRSRGGGFSYGYTF; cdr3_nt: TGTGCCAGCAGGTCCCGAGGGGGGGGCTTTTCCTATGGCTACACCTTC
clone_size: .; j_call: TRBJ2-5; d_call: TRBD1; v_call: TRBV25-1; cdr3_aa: CASSETTGVTGTQYF; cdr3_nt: TGTGCCAGCAGTGAAACCACAGGGGTAACAGGGACCCAGTACTTC
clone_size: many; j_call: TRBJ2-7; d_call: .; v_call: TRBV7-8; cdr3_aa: CATLGGDYEQYF; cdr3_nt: TGTGCCACCCTCGGAGGGGACTACGAGCAGTACTTC
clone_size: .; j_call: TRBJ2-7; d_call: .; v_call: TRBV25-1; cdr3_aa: CASSTWDDEQYF; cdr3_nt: TGTGCCAGCAGCACCTGGGATGACGAGCAGTACTTC
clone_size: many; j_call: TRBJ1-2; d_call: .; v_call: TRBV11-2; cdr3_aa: CASSLEAGSFYGYTF; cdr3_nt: TGTGCCAGCAGCTTAGAGGCAGGTTCGTTCTATGGCTACACCTTC
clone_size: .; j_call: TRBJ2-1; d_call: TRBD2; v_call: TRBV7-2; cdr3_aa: CASSPILAGATYNEQFF; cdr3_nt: TGTGCCAGCAGCCCTATCTTAGCGGGGGCTACCTACAATGAGCAGTTCTTC
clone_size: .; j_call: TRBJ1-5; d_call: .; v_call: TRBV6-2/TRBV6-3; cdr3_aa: CASSPPHRVSTMGNQPQHF; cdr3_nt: TGTGCCAGCAGTCCCCCTCACAGGGTATCGACTATGGGCAATCAGCCCCAGCATTTT
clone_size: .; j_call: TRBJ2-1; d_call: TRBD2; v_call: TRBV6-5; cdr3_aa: CASSYSASGGGDQFF; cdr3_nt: TGTGCCAGCAGTTACTCGGCTAGCGGGGGGGGAGATCAGTTCTTC
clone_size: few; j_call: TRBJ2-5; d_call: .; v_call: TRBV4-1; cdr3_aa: CASSQDGGRPPETQYF; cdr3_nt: TGCGCCAGCAGCCAAGATGGGGGGAGACCCCCAGAGACCCAGTACTTC
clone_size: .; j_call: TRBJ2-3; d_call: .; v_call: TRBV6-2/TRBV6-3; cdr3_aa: CASSWGPGDTQYF; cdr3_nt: TGTGCCAGCAGTTGGGGGCCGGGAGATACGCAGTATTTT
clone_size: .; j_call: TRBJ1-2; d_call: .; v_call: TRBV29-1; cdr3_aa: CSVASIRGGYTF; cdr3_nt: TGCAGCGTTGCGTCAATAAGGGGGGGCTACACCTTC
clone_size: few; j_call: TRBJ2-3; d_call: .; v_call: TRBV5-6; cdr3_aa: CASSFQQDIDTQYF; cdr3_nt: TGTGCCAGCAGCTTCCAACAAGATATAGATACGCAGTATTTT
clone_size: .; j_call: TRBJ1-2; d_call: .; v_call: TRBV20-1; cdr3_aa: CSAREGNMGLYGYTF; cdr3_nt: TGCAGTGCTAGAGAGGGGAACATGGGACTCTATGGCTACACCTTC
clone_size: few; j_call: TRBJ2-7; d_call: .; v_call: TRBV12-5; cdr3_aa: CASGPDRSYEQYF; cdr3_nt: TGTGCTAGTGGCCCCGACAGGTCCTACGAGCAGTACTTC
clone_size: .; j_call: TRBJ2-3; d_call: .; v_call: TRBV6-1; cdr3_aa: CASRPDPGLATDTQYF; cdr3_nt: TGTGCCAGCAGGCCGGATCCGGGACTCGCCACAGATACGCAGTATTTT
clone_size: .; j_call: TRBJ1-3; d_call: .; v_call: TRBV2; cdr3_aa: CASRDTVSSGNTIYF; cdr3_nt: TGTGCCAGCAGGGACACCGTAAGCTCTGGAAACACCATATATTTT
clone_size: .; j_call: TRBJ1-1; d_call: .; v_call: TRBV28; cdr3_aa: CASSGARQVFNTEAFF; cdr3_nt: TGTGCCAGCAGCGGGGCCCGACAGGTTTTTAACACTGAAGCTTTCTTT
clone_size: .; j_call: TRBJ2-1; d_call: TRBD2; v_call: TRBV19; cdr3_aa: CASSGRGDSYNEQFF; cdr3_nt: TGTGCCAGTTCCGGACGGGGGGACTCCTACAATGAGCAGTTCTTC
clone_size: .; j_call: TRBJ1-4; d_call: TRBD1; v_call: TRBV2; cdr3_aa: CASSEAGTANEKLFF; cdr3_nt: TGTGCCAGCAGTGAAGCGGGGACAGCTAATGAAAAACTGTTTTTT
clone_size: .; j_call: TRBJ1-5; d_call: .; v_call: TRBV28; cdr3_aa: CASSFPFGEGNQPQHF; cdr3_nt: TGTGCCAGCAGTTTTCCTTTCGGGGAAGGAAATCAGCCCCAGCATTTT
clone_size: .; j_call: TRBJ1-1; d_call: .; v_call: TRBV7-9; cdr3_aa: CASSSNPEAFF; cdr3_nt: TGTGCCAGCAGCTCGAACCCTGAAGCTTTCTTT
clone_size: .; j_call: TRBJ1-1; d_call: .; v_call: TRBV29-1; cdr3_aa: CSVEGDYEAFF; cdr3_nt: TGCAGCGTTGAAGGGGACTATGAAGCTTTCTTT
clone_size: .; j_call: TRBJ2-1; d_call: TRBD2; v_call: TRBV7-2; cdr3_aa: CASSRTGLAGHEQFF; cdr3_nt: TGTGCCAGCAGCCGCACGGGACTAGCGGGGCACGAGCAGTTCTTC
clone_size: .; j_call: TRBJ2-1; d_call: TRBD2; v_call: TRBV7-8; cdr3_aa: CASSLNVAGGYNEQFF; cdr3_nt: TGTGCCAGCAGCTTAAATGTAGCGGGGGGATACAATGAGCAGTTCTTC
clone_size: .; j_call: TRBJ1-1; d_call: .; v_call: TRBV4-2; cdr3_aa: CASSPGREGGEAFF; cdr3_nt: TGTGCCAGCAGCCCCGGGAGGGAGGGTGGGGAAGCTTTCTTT
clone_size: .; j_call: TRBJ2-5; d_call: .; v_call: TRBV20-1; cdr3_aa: CSAPTPTVIETQYF; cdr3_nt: TGCAGTGCCCCCACCCCCACAGTGATCGAGACCCAGTACTTC
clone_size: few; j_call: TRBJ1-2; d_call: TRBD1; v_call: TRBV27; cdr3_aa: CASSSGTEPYGYTF; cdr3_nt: TGTGCCAGCAGTTCGGGGACAGAGCCTTATGGCTACACCTTC
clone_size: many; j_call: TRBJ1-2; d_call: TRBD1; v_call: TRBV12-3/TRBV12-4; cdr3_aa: CASRDPGQGADGYTF; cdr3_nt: TGTGCCAGCAGGGATCCGGGACAGGGGGCTGATGGCTACACCTTC
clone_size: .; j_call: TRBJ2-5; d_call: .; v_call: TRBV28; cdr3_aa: CASGPRHFQETQYF; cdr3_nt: TGTGCCAGCGGACCGAGACACTTCCAAGAGACCCAGTACTTC
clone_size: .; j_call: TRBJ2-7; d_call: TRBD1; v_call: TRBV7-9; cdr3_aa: CASSLTGYYEQYF; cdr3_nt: TGTGCCAGCAGCTTGACAGGGTACTACGAGCAGTACTTC
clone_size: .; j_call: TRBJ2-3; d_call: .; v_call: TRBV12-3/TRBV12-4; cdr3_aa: CACSFGPTDTQYF; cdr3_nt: TGTGCCTGCAGTTTTGGGCCAACAGATACGCAGTATTTT
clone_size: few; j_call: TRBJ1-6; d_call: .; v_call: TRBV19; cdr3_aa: CASSILGQRSGNSPLHF; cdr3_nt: TGTGCCAGTAGTATCCTCGGACAGCGCTCTGGTAATTCACCCCTCCACTTT
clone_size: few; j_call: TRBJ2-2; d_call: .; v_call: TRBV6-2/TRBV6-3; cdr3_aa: CASGIWAGELFF; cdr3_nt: TGTGCCAGCGGTATATGGGCCGGGGAGCTGTTTTTT
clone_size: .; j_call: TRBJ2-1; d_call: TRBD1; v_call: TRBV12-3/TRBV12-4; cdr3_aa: CDSSLPGQGPEQFF; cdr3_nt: TGTGACAGCAGTTTACCGGGACAGGGGCCTGAGCAGTTCTTC
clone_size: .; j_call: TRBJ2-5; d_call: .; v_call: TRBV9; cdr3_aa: CASSPRTDQETQYF; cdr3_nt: TGTGCCAGCAGCCCCCGGACGGATCAAGAGACCCAGTACTTC
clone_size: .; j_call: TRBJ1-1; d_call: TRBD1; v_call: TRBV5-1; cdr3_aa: CASSFQTGGNTEAFF; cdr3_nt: TGCGCCAGCAGCTTCCAGACAGGGGGGAACACTGAAGCTTTCTTT
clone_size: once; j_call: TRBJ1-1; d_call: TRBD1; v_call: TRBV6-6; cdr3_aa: CASRFTGGTEAFF; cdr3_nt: TGTGCCAGCAGATTTACAGGGGGCACTGAAGCTTTCTTT
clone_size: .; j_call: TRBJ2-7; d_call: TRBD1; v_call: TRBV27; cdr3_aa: CASSPQDRAGYEQYF; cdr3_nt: TGTGCCAGCAGTCCTCAGGACAGGGCCGGCTACGAGCAGTACTTC
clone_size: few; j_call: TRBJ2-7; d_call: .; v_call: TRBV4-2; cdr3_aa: CASSQESEQYF; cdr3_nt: TGTGCCAGCAGCCAAGAGAGCGAGCAGTACTTC
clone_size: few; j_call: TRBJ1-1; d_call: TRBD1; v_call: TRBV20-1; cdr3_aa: CSARDPGGQGMNTEAFF; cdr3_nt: TGCAGTGCTAGAGACCCCGGGGGACAGGGCATGAACACTGAAGCTTTCTTT
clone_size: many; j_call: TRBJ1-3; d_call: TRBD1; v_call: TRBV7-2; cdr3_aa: CASSLGTGGFLSSGNTIYF; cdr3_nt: TGTGCCAGCAGCTTAGGGACAGGGGGGTTTCTTAGCTCTGGAAACACCATATATTTT
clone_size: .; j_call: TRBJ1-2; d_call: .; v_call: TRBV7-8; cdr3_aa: CASSLTGSYGYTF; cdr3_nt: TGTGCCAGCAGCTTAACGGGATCCTATGGCTACACCTTC
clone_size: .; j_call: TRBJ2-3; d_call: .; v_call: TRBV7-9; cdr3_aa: CASSLVPAVSTDTQYF; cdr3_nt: TGTGCCAGCAGCTTAGTTCCAGCGGTTAGCACAGATACGCAGTATTTT
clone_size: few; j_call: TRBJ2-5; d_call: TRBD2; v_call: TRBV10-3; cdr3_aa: CAIITSGGETQYF; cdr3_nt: TGTGCCATCATAACTAGCGGGGGAGAGACCCAGTACTTC
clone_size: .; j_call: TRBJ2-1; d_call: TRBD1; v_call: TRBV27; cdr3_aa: CASSRGQIRDRGGHEQFF; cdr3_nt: TGTGCCAGCAGTAGGGGACAAATCCGGGACAGGGGGGGCCATGAGCAGTTCTTC
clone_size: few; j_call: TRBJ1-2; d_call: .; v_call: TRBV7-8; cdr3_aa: CASSPGRGNYGYTF; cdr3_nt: TGTGCCAGCAGCCCAGGCCGGGGGAACTATGGCTACACCTTC
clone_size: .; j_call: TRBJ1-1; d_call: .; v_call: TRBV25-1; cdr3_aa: CASSEWGRTNTEAFF; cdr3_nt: TGTGCCAGCAGTGAATGGGGGAGGACGAACACTGAAGCTTTCTTT
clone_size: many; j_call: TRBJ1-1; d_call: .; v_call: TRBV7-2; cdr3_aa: CASSLDSAGETEAFF; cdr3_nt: TGTGCCAGCAGCTTAGATTCGGCAGGGGAAACTGAAGCTTTCTTT